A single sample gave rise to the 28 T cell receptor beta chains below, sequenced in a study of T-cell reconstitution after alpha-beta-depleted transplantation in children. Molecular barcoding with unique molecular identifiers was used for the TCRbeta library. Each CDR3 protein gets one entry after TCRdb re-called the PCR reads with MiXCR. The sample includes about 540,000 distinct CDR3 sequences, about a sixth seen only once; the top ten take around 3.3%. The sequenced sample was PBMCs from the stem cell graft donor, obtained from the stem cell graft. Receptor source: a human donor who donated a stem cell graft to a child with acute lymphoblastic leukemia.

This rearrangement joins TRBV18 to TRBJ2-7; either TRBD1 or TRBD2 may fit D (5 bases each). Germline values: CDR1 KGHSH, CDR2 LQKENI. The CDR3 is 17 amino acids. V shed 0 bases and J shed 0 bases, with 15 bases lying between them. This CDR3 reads CASSPPIWGTHSYEQYF. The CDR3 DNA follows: TGTGCCAGCTCACCACCGATTTGGGGGACCCACTCCTACGAGCAGTACTTC.

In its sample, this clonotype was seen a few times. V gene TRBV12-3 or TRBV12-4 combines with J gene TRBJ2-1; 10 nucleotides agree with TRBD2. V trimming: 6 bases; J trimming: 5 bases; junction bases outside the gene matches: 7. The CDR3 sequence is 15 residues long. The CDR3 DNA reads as TGTGCCAGCAGAAGCGGGAGGGGACCCCACAATGAGCAGTTCTTC. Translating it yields CASRSGRGPHNEQFF.

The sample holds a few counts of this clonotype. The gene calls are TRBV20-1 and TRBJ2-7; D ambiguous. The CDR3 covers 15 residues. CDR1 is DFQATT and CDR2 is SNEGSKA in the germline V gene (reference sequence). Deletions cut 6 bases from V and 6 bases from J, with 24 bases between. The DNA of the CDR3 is TGCAGTGCCGTTCATTCTAGGGCCCCGAGTCTCGAGCAGTACTTC. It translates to CSAVHSRAPSLEQYF.

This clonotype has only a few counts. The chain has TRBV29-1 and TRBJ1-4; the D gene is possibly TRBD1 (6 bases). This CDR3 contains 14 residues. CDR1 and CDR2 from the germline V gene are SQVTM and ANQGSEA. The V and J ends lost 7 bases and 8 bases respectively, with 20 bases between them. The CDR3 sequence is CSAVKGEVGEKLFF. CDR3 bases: TGCAGCGCCGTCAAGGGGGAGGTTGGAGAAAAACTGTTTTTT.

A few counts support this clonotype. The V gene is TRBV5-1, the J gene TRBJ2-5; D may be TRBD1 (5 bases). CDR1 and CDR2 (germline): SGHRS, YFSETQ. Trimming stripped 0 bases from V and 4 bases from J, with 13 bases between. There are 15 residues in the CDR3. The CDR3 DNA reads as TGCGCCAGCAGCTTGGTCTCCAGGGTAGGAGAGACCCAGTACTTC. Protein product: CASSLVSRVGETQYF.

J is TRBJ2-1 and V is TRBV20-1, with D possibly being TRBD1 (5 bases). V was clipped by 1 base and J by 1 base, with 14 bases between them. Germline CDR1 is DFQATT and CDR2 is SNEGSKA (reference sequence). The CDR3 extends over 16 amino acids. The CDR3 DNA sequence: TGCAGTGCTAGAGGGACCCAGGGCTTTTCCTACAATGAGCAGTTCTTC. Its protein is CSARGTQGFSYNEQFF.

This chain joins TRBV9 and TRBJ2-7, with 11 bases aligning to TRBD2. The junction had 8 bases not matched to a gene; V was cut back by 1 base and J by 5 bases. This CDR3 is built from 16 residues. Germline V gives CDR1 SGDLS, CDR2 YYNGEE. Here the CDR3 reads CASSVRTSGSSDEQYF. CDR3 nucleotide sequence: TGTGCCAGCAGCGTAAGAACTAGCGGGAGTTCAGACGAGCAGTACTTC.

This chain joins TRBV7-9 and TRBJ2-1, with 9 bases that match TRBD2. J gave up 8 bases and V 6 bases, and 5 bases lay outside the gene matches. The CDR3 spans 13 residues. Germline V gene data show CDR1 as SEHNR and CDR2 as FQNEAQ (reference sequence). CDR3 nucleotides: TGTGCCAGCAGTACCGGGACTAGCTATGAGCAGTTCTTC. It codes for CASSTGTSYEQFF.

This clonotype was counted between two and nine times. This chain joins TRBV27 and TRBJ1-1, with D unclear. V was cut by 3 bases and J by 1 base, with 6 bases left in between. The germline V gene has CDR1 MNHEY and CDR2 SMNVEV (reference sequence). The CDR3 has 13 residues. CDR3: CASSFKANTEAFF. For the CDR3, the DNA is TGTGCCAGCAGTTTTAAAGCGAACACTGAAGCTTTCTTT.

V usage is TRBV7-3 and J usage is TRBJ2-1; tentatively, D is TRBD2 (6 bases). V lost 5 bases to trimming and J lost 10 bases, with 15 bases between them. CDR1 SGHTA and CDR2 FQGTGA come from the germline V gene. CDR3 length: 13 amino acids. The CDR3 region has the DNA TGTGCCAGCAGCCTTGGGACTTTTCCGGAGCAGTTCTTC. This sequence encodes CASSLGTFPEQFF.

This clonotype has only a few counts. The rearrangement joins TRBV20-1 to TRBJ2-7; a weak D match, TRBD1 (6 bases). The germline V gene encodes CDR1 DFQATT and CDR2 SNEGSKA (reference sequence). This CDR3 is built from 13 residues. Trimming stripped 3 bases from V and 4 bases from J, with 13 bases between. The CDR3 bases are TGCAGTGCTAGTCCGGGCAGGGGTTACGAGCAGTACTTC. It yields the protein CSASPGRGYEQYF.

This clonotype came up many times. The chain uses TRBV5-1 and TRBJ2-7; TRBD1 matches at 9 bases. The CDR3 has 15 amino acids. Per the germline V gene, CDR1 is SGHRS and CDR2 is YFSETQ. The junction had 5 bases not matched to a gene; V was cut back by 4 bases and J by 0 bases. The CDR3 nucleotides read TGCGCCAGCAGCCCGAGGACAGGGGACTCCTACGAGCAGTACTTC. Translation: CASSPRTGDSYEQYF.

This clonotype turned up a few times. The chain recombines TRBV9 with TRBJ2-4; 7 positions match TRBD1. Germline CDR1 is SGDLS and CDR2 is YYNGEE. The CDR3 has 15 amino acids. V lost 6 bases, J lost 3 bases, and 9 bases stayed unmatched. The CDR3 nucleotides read TGTGCCAGCAATACACCAGGACAGGACAAAAACATTCAGTACTTC. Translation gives CASNTPGQDKNIQYF.

The CDR3 DNA reads as TGTGCCAGCAGTTGGGTACGGGCTGGGTACGAGCAGTACTTC. Its protein product is CASSWVRAGYEQYF. The chain uses TRBV27 and TRBJ2-7; D uncertain. The CDR3 has 14 residues. The V end lost 4 bases, the J end lost 4 bases, and 14 bases lay between the germline ends. Germline V gives CDR1 MNHEY, CDR2 SMNVEV (reference sequence).

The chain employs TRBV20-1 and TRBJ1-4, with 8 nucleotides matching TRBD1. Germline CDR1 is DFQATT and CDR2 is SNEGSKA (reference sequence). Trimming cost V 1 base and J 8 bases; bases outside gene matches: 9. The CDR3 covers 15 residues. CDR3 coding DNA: TGCAGTGCTAGAGTCCCTACAGGGGGTCGGGAAAAACTGTTTTTT. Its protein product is CSARVPTGGREKLFF.

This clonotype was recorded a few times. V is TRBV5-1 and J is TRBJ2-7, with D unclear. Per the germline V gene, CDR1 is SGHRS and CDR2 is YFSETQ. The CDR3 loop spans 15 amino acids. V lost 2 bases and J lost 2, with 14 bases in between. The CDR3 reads CASSLESIRTYEQYF. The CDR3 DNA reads TGCGCCAGCAGCTTAGAGTCGATCCGGACCTACGAGCAGTACTTC.

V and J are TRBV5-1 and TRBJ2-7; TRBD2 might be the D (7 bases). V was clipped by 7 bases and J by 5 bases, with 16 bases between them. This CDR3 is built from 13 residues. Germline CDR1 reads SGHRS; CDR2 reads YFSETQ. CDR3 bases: TGCGCCAGCGCGGGGGCTTTCAGGGACGAGCAGTACTTC. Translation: CASAGAFRDEQYF.

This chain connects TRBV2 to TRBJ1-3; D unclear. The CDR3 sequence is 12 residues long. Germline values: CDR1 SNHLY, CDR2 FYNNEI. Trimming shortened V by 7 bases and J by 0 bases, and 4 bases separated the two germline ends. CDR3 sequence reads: CASNPSGNTIYF. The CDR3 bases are TGTGCCAGCAACCCCTCTGGAAACACCATATATTTT.

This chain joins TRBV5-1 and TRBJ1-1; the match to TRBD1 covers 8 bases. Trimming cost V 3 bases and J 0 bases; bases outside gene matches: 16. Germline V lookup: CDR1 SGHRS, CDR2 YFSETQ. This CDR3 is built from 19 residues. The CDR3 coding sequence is TGCGCCAGCAGCTCCGGGACAGGTCAATCGATAGGGGTGAACACTGAAGCTTTCTTT. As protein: CASSSGTGQSIGVNTEAFF.

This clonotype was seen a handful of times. The CDR3 protein is CASSFGGSLNEQFF. CDR3 DNA: TGTGCCAGCAGCTTCGGCGGGAGTCTCAATGAGCAGTTCTTC. The genes are TRBV7-7 and TRBJ2-1; 7 positions match TRBD2. V lost 3 bases to trimming and J lost 6 bases; unmatched junction nucleotides: 5. CDR3 length: 14 residues. CDR1 and CDR2 (germline): SSHAT, FNYEAQ (reference sequence).

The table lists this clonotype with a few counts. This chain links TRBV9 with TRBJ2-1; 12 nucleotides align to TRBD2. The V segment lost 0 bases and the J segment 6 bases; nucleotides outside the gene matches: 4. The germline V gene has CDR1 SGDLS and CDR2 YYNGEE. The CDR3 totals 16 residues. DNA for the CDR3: TGTGCCAGCAGCGTAGATGGACTAGCGGGACTCAATGAGCAGTTCTTC. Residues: CASSVDGLAGLNEQFF. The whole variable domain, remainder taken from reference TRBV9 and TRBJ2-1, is DSGVTQTPKHLITATGQRVTLRCSPRSGDLSVYWYQQSLDQGLQFLIQYYNGEERAKGNILERFSAQQFPDLHSELNLSSLELGDSALYFCASSVDGLAGLNEQFFGPGTRLTVL.

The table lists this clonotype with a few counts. The DNA of the CDR3 is TGCGCCAGCAGCCAAGGTGGTACTACGTTCAATGAGCAGTTCTTC. Translating gives CASSQGGTTFNEQFF. The chain recombines TRBV4-1 with TRBJ2-1; D is unclear. CDR3 size: 15 residues. Germline-derived CDR1 and CDR2 are MGHRA and YSYEKL. V lost 1 base, J lost 6 bases, and 13 bases lay in between.

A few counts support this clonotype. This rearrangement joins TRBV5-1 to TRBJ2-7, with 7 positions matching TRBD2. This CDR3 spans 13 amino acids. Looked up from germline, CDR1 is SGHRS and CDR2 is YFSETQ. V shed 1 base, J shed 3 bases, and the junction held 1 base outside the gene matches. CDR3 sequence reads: CASSLSGIYEQYF. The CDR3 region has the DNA TGCGCCAGCAGCTTGAGCGGGATCTACGAGCAGTACTTC.

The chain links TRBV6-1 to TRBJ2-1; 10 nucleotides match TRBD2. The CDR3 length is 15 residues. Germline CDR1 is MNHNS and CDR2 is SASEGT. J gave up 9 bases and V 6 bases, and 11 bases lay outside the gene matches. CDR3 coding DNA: TGTGCCAGCAGCCCCCCCACTAGCGGGAAGGCTGAGCAGTTCTTC. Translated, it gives CASSPPTSGKAEQFF.

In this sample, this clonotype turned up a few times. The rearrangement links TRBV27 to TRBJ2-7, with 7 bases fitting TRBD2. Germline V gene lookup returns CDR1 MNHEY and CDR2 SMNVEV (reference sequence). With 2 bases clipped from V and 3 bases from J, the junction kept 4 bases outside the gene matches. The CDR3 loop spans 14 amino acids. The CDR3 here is CASSLGGGYYEQYF. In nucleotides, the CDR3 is TGTGCCAGCAGTTTAGGGGGAGGGTACTACGAGCAGTACTTC.

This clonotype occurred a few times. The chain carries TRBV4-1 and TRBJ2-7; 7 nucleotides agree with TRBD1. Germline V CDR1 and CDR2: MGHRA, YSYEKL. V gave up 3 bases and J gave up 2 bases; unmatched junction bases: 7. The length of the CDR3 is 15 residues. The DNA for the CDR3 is TGCGCCAGCAGCCAGGGGGACAGTTTAACCTACGAGCAGTACTTC. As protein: CASSQGDSLTYEQYF.

The CDR3 sequence: CASSWGTGGTEAFF. CDR3 nucleotides: TGCGCCAGCAGCTGGGGGACAGGGGGCACTGAAGCTTTCTTT. The chain combines TRBV5-1 with TRBJ1-1; 11 nucleotides align to TRBD1. Germline CDR1 SGHRS, CDR2 YFSETQ. J was trimmed by 4 bases and V by 3 bases; bases with no gene match: 2. This CDR3 has 14 amino acids. The full variable domain, in which reference TRBV5-1 and TRBJ1-1 provide the parts outside the CDR3, is KAGVTQTPRYLIKTRGQQVTLSCSPISGHRSVSWYQQTPGQGLQFLFEYFSETQRNKGNFPGRFSGRQFSNSRSEMNVSTLELGDSALYLCASSWGTGGTEAFFGQGTRLTVV.

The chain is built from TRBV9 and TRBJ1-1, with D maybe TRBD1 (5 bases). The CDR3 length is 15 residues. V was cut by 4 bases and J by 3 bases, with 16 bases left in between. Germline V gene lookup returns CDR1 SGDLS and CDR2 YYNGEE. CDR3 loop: CASSPFEGTHTEAFF. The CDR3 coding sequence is TGTGCCAGCAGCCCGTTCGAGGGGACGCACACTGAAGCTTTCTTT.